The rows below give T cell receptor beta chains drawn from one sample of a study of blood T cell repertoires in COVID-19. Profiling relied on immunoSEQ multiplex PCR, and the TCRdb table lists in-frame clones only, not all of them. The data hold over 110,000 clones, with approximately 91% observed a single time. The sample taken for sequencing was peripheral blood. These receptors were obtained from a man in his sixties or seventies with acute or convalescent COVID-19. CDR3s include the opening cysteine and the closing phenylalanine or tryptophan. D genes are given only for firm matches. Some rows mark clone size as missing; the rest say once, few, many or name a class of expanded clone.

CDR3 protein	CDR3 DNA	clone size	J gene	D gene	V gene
CASSLTGVGYGYTF	TGTGCCAGCAGCTTAACAGGGGTCGGCTATGGCTACACCTTC	.	TRBJ1-2	TRBD1	TRBV7-9
CASRLLAGGYNEQFF	TGCGCCAGCAGATTGCTAGCGGGGGGATACAATGAGCAGTTCTTC	.	TRBJ2-1	TRBD2	TRBV5-1
CASSLSTDTQYF	TGTGCCAGCAGCTTAAGCACAGATACGCAGTATTTT	.	TRBJ2-3	.	TRBV3-1/TRBV3-2
CASSEAVQGLDEQYF	TGTGCCAGCAGTGAAGCAGTTCAGGGGTTAGACGAGCAGTACTTC	.	TRBJ2-7	.	TRBV6-1
CAISGRGNSGSLLSEQYF	TGTGCCATCAGTGGGCGTGGGAATAGCGGGAGCTTATTATCCGAGCAGTACTTC	.	TRBJ2-7	TRBD2	TRBV10-3
CASSHYISGTSGRRDTQYF	TGTGCCAGCAGCCATTACATATCCGGGACTAGCGGCCGTAGGGATACGCAGTATTTT	.	TRBJ2-3	TRBD2	TRBV7-9
CASRRTGGQETQYF	TGTGCAAGTCGCCGGACGGGGGGCCAGGAGACCCAGTACTTC	.	TRBJ2-5	.	TRBV12-2
CSVTSGSSYNEQFF	TGCAGCGTTACTAGCGGGAGCTCCTACAATGAGCAGTTCTTC	.	TRBJ2-1	TRBD2	TRBV29-1
CASSARAGDTDTQYF	TGTGCCAGCAGCGCCCGAGCGGGGGACACAGATACGCAGTATTTT	.	TRBJ2-3	TRBD2	TRBV11-2
CASSGSGTDNSPLHF	TGTGCCAGCAGCGGATCCGGGACAGATAATTCACCCCTCCACTTT	few	TRBJ1-6	TRBD1	TRBV9
CSASPITAGTEETQYF	TGCAGTGCTAGTCCCATAACAGCGGGAACGGAAGAGACCCAGTACTTC	.	TRBJ2-5	TRBD2	TRBV20-1
CASIGGHPSGNTIYF	TGTGCCAGTATCGGCGGCCACCCCTCTGGAAACACCATATATTTT	.	TRBJ1-3	.	TRBV19
CASRLQGTSPLHF	TGTGCCAGCAGACTACAGGGCACTTCACCCCTCCACTTT	.	TRBJ1-6	.	TRBV28
CASSWSGGSSYNEQFF	TGTGCCAGCAGTTGGAGCGGGGGGAGCTCCTACAATGAGCAGTTCTTC	.	TRBJ2-1	TRBD2	TRBV27
CASSLGHNSNQPQHF	TGTGCCAGCAGTTTAGGGCACAATAGCAATCAGCCCCAGCATTTT	.	TRBJ1-5	.	TRBV28
CASSLSDTRSYEQYF	TGTGCCAGCAGCTTATCCGACACCCGCTCCTACGAGCAGTACTTC	.	TRBJ2-7	.	TRBV7-9
CSVGTDNYGYTF	TGCAGCGTTGGTACAGATAACTATGGCTACACCTTC	.	TRBJ1-2	.	TRBV29-1
CASSLGQGKAEAFF	TGTGCCAGCAGCTTAGGGCAGGGGAAGGCTGAAGCTTTCTTT	.	TRBJ1-1	.	TRBV7-9
CASSDRGDGNQPQHF	TGTGCCAGCAGTGATAGGGGCGACGGCAATCAGCCCCAGCATTTT	.	TRBJ1-5	.	TRBV6-1
CASSLALGAGGTTDTQYF	TGTGCCAGCAGCTTAGCGCTGGGAGCGGGAGGTACCACAGATACGCAGTATTTT	.	TRBJ2-3	TRBD2	TRBV7-9
CASSFQINTGELFF	TGTGCCAGCAGCTTCCAAATTAACACCGGGGAGCTGTTTTTT	.	TRBJ2-2	.	TRBV5-8
CASSPLGQLNTEAFF	TGTGCCAGCTCACCCCTGGGACAGCTGAACACTGAAGCTTTCTTT	.	TRBJ1-1	TRBD1	TRBV2
CASSDSLGGGEKLFF	TGTGCCAGCAGTGACTCCCTGGGAGGAGGTGAAAAACTGTTTTTT	.	TRBJ1-4	.	TRBV25-1
CASSLHREEQYF	TGTGCCAGCAGTCTCCACAGGGAAGAGCAGTACTTC	.	TRBJ2-7	.	TRBV12-3/TRBV12-4
CSVAGLAGKVNTGELFF	TGCAGCGTGGCGGGACTAGCGGGAAAAGTTAACACCGGGGAGCTGTTTTTT	.	TRBJ2-2	TRBD2	TRBV29-1
CASSQEGGPAREEQYF	TGCGCCAGCAGCCAAGAGGGGGGGCCTGCCAGAGAGGAGCAGTACTTC	.	TRBJ2-7	.	TRBV4-1
CASSLGVENTEAFF	TGCGCCAGCAGCCTCGGGGTTGAGAACACTGAAGCTTTCTTT	.	TRBJ1-1	.	TRBV5-1
CAGGGVNEGTEAFF	TGTGCCGGGGGAGGTGTAAATGAGGGCACTGAAGCTTTCTTT	.	TRBJ1-1	.	TRBV28
CASSPGSSEAFF	TGTGCCAGCAGCCCGGGGAGTTCTGAAGCTTTCTTT	.	TRBJ1-1	.	TRBV21-1
CASSLPGYEQYF	TGTGCCAGCAGCTTACCAGGGTACGAGCAGTACTTC	.	TRBJ2-7	.	TRBV7-2
CATSDPPVNYGYTF	TGTGCCACCAGTGATCCCCCGGTTAACTATGGCTACACCTTC	.	TRBJ1-2	.	TRBV24-1
CASSAGQVSSYEQYF	TGTGCCAGCAGCGCCGGACAGGTTAGCTCCTACGAGCAGTACTTC	once	TRBJ2-7	TRBD1	TRBV7-9
CASSHLSGDQPQHF	TGTGCCAGTAGCCATCTCTCAGGGGATCAGCCCCAGCATTTT	.	TRBJ1-5	.	TRBV19
CSGRLTSAYEQFF	TGCAGCGGTCGGTTGACTAGCGCCTATGAGCAGTTCTTC	.	TRBJ2-1	TRBD2	TRBV29-1
CASSELVSTDTQYF	TGTGCCAGCAGTGAACTCGTTAGCACAGATACGCAGTATTTT	.	TRBJ2-3	.	TRBV2
CASSQSEFSSGTAAPEAFF	TGCGCCAGCAGTCAATCGGAGTTTTCATCTGGGACTGCCGCTCCTGAAGCTTTCTTT	.	TRBJ1-1	.	TRBV23-1
CASRIEGSSYEQYF	TGTGCCAGTAGAATCGAAGGGAGCTCCTACGAGCAGTACTTC	.	TRBJ2-7	.	TRBV19
CASNRGGGANVLTF	TGCGCCAGCAACAGGGGAGGTGGGGCCAACGTCCTGACTTTC	.	TRBJ2-6	.	TRBV10-2
CASGGQGGGNQPQHF	TGTGCCAGTGGAGGACAGGGTGGTGGCAATCAGCCCCAGCATTTT	.	TRBJ1-5	TRBD1	TRBV19
CASSRPPGLAGLLSYEQYF	TGTGCCAGCAGCAGACCCCCGGGACTAGCGGGGTTGTTATCCTACGAGCAGTACTTC	.	TRBJ2-7	TRBD2	TRBV7-2
CASSLGGSVNTGELFF	TGCGCCAGCAGCTTGGGAGGGTCAGTGAACACCGGGGAGCTGTTTTTT	.	TRBJ2-2	.	TRBV5-1
CASSPGLAGGLEQYF	TGTGCCAGCAGCCCGGGACTAGCGGGGGGGCTCGAGCAGTACTTC	.	TRBJ2-7	TRBD2	TRBV3-1/TRBV3-2
CASSQDDTGEQYF	TGTGCCAGCAGTCAAGACGACACGGGAGAGCAGTACTTC	.	TRBJ2-7	.	TRBV28
CASSRDQGEEKLFF	TGTGCCAGCAGTCGTGACCAGGGGGAGGAAAAACTGTTTTTT	.	TRBJ1-4	TRBD1	TRBV6-6
CATSDWTSGEVPQFF	TGTGCCACCAGTGATTGGACTAGCGGGGAGGTGCCTCAGTTCTTC	.	TRBJ2-1	TRBD2	TRBV24-1
CASIETGAYTDTQYF	TGTGCCAGCATAGAGACAGGGGCCTACACAGATACGCAGTATTTT	.	TRBJ2-3	TRBD1	TRBV6-5
CASTSQPSYGYTF	TGTGCCAGCACTAGTCAGCCGTCTTATGGCTACACCTTC	.	TRBJ1-2	.	TRBV2
CAIKGGQGGEKLFF	TGTGCCATCAAGGGAGGACAGGGGGGTGAAAAACTGTTTTTT	.	TRBJ1-4	TRBD1	TRBV9
CASSQDDPGDSGNTIYF	TGCGCCAGCAGCCAAGATGACCCGGGGGACTCTGGAAACACCATATATTTT	.	TRBJ1-3	.	TRBV4-1
CASRRTANTEAFF	TGTGCCAGTCGGAGGACCGCGAACACTGAAGCTTTCTTT	.	TRBJ1-1	.	TRBV19
CASSYSGTGSYNKQFF	TGTGCCAGCAGTTACAGCGGGACAGGGTCCTACAATAAGCAGTTCTTC	.	TRBJ2-1	TRBD1	TRBV6-5
CASSNRGQFRTDTQYF	TGTGCCAGTAGTAACAGGGGGCAGTTCCGCACAGATACGCAGTATTTT	.	TRBJ2-3	TRBD1	TRBV19
CASSTRQGDYGYTF	TGTGCCAGTAGTACCCGACAGGGAGACTATGGCTACACCTTC	.	TRBJ1-2	TRBD1	TRBV19
CASRQNAVTSGYTF	TGTGCCAGCAGGCAAAACGCAGTCACATCGGGCTACACCTTC	.	TRBJ1-2	.	TRBV11-2
CASSPLAGGGVSEQFF	TGTGCCAGCAGCCCACTAGCGGGGGGAGGCGTGAGTGAGCAGTTCTTC	.	TRBJ2-1	TRBD2	TRBV7-9
CASSWIGGDEQFF	TGTGCCAGCAGCTGGATCGGGGGGGATGAGCAGTTCTTC	.	TRBJ2-1	TRBD2	TRBV7-2
CASRQTGGRYEQYF	TGTGCCAGCAGACAGACAGGGGGCCGCTACGAGCAGTACTTC	.	TRBJ2-7	TRBD1	TRBV5-5
CASSLKRNEQFF	TGTGCCAGCAGTTTAAAACGGAATGAGCAGTTCTTC	.	TRBJ2-1	.	TRBV28